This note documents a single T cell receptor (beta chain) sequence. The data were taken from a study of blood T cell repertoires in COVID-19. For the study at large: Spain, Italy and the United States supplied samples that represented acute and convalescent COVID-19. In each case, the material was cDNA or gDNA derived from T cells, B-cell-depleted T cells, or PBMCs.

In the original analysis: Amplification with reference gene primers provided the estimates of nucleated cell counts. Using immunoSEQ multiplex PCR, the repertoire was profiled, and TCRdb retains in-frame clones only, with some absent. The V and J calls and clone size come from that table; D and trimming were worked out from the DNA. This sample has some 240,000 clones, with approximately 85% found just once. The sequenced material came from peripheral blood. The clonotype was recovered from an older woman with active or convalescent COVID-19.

The CDR3 coding sequence is TGTGCCAGCAGCTTAAGCCGGGACAGGGGAAGCACTGAAGCTTTCTTT. Protein product: CASSLSRDRGSTEAFF. This chain uses TRBV7-9 with TRBJ1-1, with TRBD1 identical over 10 bases. Losses at the gene ends were 2 bases for V and 4 bases for J; bases not matched to a gene: 7. From germline, CDR1 is SEHNR and CDR2 FQNEAQ (reference sequence). This CDR3 spans 16 amino acids.